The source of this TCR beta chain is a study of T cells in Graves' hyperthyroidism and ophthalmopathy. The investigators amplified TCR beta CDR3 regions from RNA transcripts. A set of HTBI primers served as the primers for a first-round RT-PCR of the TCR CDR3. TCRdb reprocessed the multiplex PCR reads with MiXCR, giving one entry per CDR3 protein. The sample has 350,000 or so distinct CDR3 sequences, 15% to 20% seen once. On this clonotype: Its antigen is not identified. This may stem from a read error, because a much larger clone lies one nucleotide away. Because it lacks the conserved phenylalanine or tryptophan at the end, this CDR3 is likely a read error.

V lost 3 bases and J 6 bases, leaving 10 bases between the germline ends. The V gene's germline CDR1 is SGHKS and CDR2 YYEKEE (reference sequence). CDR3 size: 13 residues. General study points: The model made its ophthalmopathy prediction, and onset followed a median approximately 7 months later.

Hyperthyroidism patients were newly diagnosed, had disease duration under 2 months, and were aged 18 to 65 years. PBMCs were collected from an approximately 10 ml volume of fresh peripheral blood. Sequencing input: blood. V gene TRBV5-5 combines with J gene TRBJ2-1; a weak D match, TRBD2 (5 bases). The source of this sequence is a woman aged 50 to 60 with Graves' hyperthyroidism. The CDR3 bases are TGTGCCAGCAGCTGGGTCACTAGCAATGAGCAGTTCCTC. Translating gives CASSWVTSNEQFL.